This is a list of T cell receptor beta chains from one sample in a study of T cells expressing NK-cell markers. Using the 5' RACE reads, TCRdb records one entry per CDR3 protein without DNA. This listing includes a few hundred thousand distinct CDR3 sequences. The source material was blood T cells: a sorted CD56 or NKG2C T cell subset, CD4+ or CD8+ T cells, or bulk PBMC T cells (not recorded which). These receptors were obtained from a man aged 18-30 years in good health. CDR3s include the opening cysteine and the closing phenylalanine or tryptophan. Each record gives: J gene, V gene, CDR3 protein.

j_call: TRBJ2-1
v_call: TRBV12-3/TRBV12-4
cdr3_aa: CASSLQGSDEQFF

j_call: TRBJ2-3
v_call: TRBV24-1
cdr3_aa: CATSDFTSGISTDTQYF

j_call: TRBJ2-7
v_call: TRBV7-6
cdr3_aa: CASSLGGSPYEQYF

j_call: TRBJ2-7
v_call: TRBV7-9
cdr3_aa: CASSYGQGGPYEQYF

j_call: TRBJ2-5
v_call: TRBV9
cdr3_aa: CASSVGASGTPRGTQYF

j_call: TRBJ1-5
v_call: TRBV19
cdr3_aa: CASVLTGLGNQPQHF

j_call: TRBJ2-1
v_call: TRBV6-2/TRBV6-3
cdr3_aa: CASSYGLVEQFF

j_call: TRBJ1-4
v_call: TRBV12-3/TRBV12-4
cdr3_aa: CASSLVGGLIGKLFF

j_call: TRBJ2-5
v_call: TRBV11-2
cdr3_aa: CASSLDPQPRTQYF

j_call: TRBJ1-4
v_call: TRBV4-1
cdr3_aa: CASSQVPGDLEKLFF

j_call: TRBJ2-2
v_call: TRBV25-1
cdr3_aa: CASSVISSGRLGELFF

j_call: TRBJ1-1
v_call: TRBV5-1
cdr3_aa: CASSLGRQGSNTEAFF

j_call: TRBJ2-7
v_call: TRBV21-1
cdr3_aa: CASSMYRAFTEQYF

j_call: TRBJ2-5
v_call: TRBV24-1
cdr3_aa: CATSDLATGGRETQYF

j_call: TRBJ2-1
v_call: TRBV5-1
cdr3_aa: CASSEGLAENNEQFF

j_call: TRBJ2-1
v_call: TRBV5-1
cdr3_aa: CASSLAEGSEFF

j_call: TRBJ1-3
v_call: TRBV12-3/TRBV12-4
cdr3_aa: CASSGDGGNTIYF

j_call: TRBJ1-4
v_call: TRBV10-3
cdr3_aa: CAISERKATNEKLFF

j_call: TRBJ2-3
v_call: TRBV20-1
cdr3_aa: CSARDRREVDTQYF

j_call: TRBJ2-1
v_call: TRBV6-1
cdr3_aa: CASSRTRTSGGNNEQFF

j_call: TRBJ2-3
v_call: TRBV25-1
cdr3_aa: CASSDSASGRGLGTQYF

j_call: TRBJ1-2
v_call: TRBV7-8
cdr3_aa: CASSSLPVYGYTF

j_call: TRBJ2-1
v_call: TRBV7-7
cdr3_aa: CASSLGGGLDEQFF